Listed below are T cell receptor beta chains from one sample, sequenced in a study of cytomegalovirus exposure and HLA in healthy donors. The data were produced by immunoSEQ multiplex PCR, yet TCRdb's version contains in-frame clones alone and is incomplete. Among approximately 160,000 clones listed, roughly 80% were seen once. Material for sequencing was PBMCs. The receptor set was obtained from a man aged 45-65 years in good health and CMV-seropositive. CDR3s include the opening cysteine and the closing phenylalanine or tryptophan. The D gene is left open where the match is weak. Clone size is given for some rows only: seen once, a few or many times, or a class if the clone is expanded.

clone_size j_call v_call d_call cdr3_aa cdr3_nt
- TRBJ2-3 TRBV13 TRBD1 CASSLQGAYTDTQYF TGTGCCAGCAGCTTGCAGGGGGCCTACACAGATACGCAGTATTTT
- TRBJ2-2 TRBV5-1 - CASSLDTYTGELFF TGCGCCAGCAGCCTTGATACATACACCGGGGAGCTGTTTTTT
- TRBJ2-3 TRBV5-1 - CASSPGGGTDTQYF TGCGCCAGCAGCCCCGGCGGGGGCACAGATACGCAGTATTTT
- TRBJ1-1 TRBV11-2 - CASSLGGQNTEAFF TGTGCCAGCAGCTTAGGTGGACAGAACACTGAAGCTTTCTTT
- TRBJ2-7 TRBV5-1 - CASSSGPVGGYEQYF TGCGCCAGCAGCTCTGGCCCGGTCGGAGGCTACGAGCAGTACTTC
- TRBJ2-1 TRBV6-5 TRBD2 CASSLAGGYNEQFF TGTGCCAGCAGTCTGGCGGGGGGCTACAATGAGCAGTTCTTC
- TRBJ2-2 TRBV7-9 TRBD2 CASSLTSGETGELFF TGTGCCAGCAGCCTGACTAGCGGGGAAACCGGGGAGCTGTTTTTT
once TRBJ2-2 TRBV18 TRBD1 CASSLSSGQGSTGELFF TGTGCCAGCTCACTTTCCTCGGGACAGGGCTCCACCGGGGAGCTGTTTTTT
- TRBJ1-2 TRBV29-1 - CSAQTGANYGYTF TGCAGCGCCCAAACGGGAGCTAACTATGGCTACACCTTC
once TRBJ1-5 TRBV6-6 TRBD1 CASIRGWNQPQHF TGTGCCAGCATCAGGGGGTGGAATCAGCCCCAGCATTTT
- TRBJ1-1 TRBV27 - CASSLRGAGTRAFF TGTGCCAGCAGCCTCCGCGGGGCAGGAACGAGGGCTTTCTTT
- TRBJ1-5 TRBV5-8 - CASSEIKGGNQPQHF TGTGCCAGCAGCGAGATCAAAGGGGGCAATCAGCCCCAGCATTTT
- TRBJ1-2 TRBV27 TRBD1 CASSSSGGHGYTF TGTGCCAGCAGTTCCTCAGGGGGGCATGGCTACACCTTC
- TRBJ1-2 TRBV7-6 TRBD1 CASSLEPGQGAAEYGYTF TGTGCCAGCAGCTTAGAACCGGGACAGGGGGCCGCCGAGTATGGCTACACCTTC
few TRBJ2-2 TRBV4-3 - CASSQDIVGVQPGELFF TGCGCCAGCAGCCAAGATATTGTCGGGGTTCAACCCGGGGAGCTGTTTTTT
- TRBJ2-1 TRBV7-2 TRBD2 CASAREAIQEGEQFF TGTGCCAGCGCCCGGGAGGCAATACAAGAGGGTGAGCAGTTCTTC
- TRBJ2-1 TRBV18 TRBD2 CASSPPQRGAHNEQFF TGTGCCAGCTCACCCCCCCAGCGGGGGGCCCACAATGAGCAGTTCTTC
- TRBJ2-5 TRBV12-1 - CASSSGTSGRVRGQETQYF TGTGCCAGCAGCTCAGGGACTAGCGGGAGGGTAAGGGGACAAGAGACCCAGTACTTC
- TRBJ2-2 TRBV7-9 TRBD2 CASTLQFVTSGGTGELFF TGTGCCAGCACCCTTCAATTCGTGACTAGCGGAGGGACCGGGGAGCTGTTTTTT
- TRBJ2-7 TRBV10-3 TRBD1 CAISESLGQYEQYF TGTGCCATCAGTGAGTCGTTGGGACAGTACGAGCAGTACTTC
- TRBJ2-7 TRBV9 - CASDRGGYEQYF TGTGCCAGCGACAGGGGAGGGTACGAGCAGTACTTC
- TRBJ2-2 TRBV30 TRBD2 CAWSVGLANGELFF TGTGCCTGGAGTGTAGGACTAGCAAACGGGGAGCTGTTTTTT
few TRBJ2-1 TRBV6-1 TRBD1 CASSQDRGTYNEQFF TGTGCCAGCAGTCAGGACAGGGGAACCTACAATGAGCAGTTCTTC
- TRBJ2-7 TRBV9 - CASSSGAEQYF TGTGCCAGCAGCTCCGGAGCCGAGCAGTACTTC
- TRBJ1-6 TRBV28 - CASSRLYNSPLHF TGTGCCAGCAGTCGACTGTATAATTCACCCCTCCACTTT
- TRBJ2-7 TRBV6-1 TRBD2 CASSIAGGPQNEQYF TGTGCCAGCAGTATAGCGGGAGGGCCTCAGAACGAGCAGTACTTC
- TRBJ2-3 TRBV5-1 TRBD1 CASGQGTDTQYF TGCGCCAGCGGACAGGGAACAGATACGCAGTATTTT
few TRBJ2-7 TRBV4-1 - CASSQATDTRSYEQYF TGCGCCAGCAGCCAAGCCACGGACACCCGCTCCTACGAGCAGTACTTC
- TRBJ1-1 TRBV4-1 TRBD1 CASSRQGNTEAFF TGCGCCAGCAGTCGACAGGGGAACACTGAAGCTTTCTTT
- TRBJ2-7 TRBV10-3 - CAISDRSSSYEQYF TGTGCCATCAGTGATAGGAGTAGCTCCTACGAGCAGTACTTC
few TRBJ1-3 TRBV11-2 TRBD1 CASSLDFRGPYTIYF TGTGCCAGCAGCTTAGATTTCAGGGGGCCGTACACCATATATTTT
few TRBJ2-7 TRBV6-6 - CATTGNTRYSHEQYF TGTGCCACGACAGGAAACACCAGGTATTCCCACGAGCAGTACTTC
- TRBJ2-3 TRBV7-6 TRBD2 CASSFLSGGSTDTQYF TGTGCCAGCAGCTTTCTAAGCGGGGGGAGCACAGATACGCAGTATTTT
- TRBJ2-4 TRBV10-1 TRBD2 CASVERPSGLSLAKNIQYF TGCGCCAGCGTGGAACGACCTTCGGGACTATCCCTAGCCAAAAACATTCAGTACTTC
- TRBJ2-7 TRBV7-9 - CSSSPLYEQYF TGTTCCAGCAGCCCCCTCTACGAGCAGTACTTC
once TRBJ2-1 TRBV5-1 - CASTPRVQNSYNEQFF TGCGCCAGCACTCCCAGGGTCCAGAATTCCTACAATGAGCAGTTCTTC
- TRBJ1-2 TRBV6-5 - CASSSPGTLNYGYTF TGTGCCAGCTCGAGCCCCGGGACATTAAACTATGGCTACACCTTC
- TRBJ1-1 TRBV7-2 - CASSLVGGNTEAFF TGTGCCAGCAGCTTAGTCGGAGGGAACACTGAAGCTTTCTTT
- TRBJ2-3 TRBV4-2 TRBD1 CASSQDQGTATTDTQYF TGTGCCAGCAGCCAAGATCAGGGGACAGCAACCACAGATACGCAGTATTTT
- TRBJ1-2 TRBV19 - CASSLGDYGYTF TGTGCCAGTAGCCTGGGAGACTATGGCTACACCTTC
- TRBJ2-7 TRBV9 - CASSASARSEQYF TGTGCCAGCAGCGCCTCGGCTAGATCCGAGCAGTACTTC
- TRBJ2-1 TRBV5-5 - CASSLGLLNEQFF TGTGCCAGCAGCTTGGGGCTTTTGAATGAGCAGTTCTTC
- TRBJ1-1 TRBV7-3 - CASSSGQLNTEAFF TGTGCCAGCAGCTCAGGACAGTTGAACACTGAAGCTTTCTTT
- TRBJ1-2 TRBV7-2 TRBD1 CASSLDRGYYGYTF TGTGCCAGCAGTCTCGACAGGGGGTACTATGGCTACACCTTC
- TRBJ1-1 TRBV18 TRBD1 CASSPGTGGSHTEAFF TGTGCCAGCTCACCCGGGACAGGAGGGAGTCACACTGAAGCTTTCTTT
- TRBJ1-6 TRBV10-3 - CAISRGQRDNSPLHF TGTGCCATCAGTCGCGGACAGCGAGATAATTCACCCCTCCACTTT
- TRBJ1-1 TRBV30 - CAWSVPRGAFF TGTGCCTGGAGTGTACCTCGGGGAGCTTTCTTT
- TRBJ2-7 TRBV7-9 - CASSLGGSAEQYF TGTGCCAGCAGCTTAGGAGGTTCCGCCGAGCAGTACTTC
once TRBJ1-5 TRBV15 - CATSRDIQPQHF TGTGCCACCAGCAGAGATATTCAGCCCCAGCATTTT
- TRBJ1-5 TRBV28 - CASSVVFPAQHF TGTGCCAGCAGCGTCGTATTCCCGGCCCAGCATTTT
- TRBJ2-1 TRBV7-8 TRBD2 CASSYTIAGSQEQFF TGTGCCAGCAGCTATACCATAGCGGGGTCTCAAGAGCAGTTCTTC
- TRBJ2-1 TRBV14 TRBD2 CASSQGGTSGSRSYNEQFF TGTGCCAGCAGCCAAGGGGGGACTAGCGGGAGCCGGTCCTACAATGAGCAGTTCTTC
- TRBJ2-1 TRBV18 - CASSHRGSYNEQFF TGTGCCAGCTCACATAGGGGCTCCTACAATGAGCAGTTCTTC